This T cell receptor beta chain was observed in a study of siplizumab effects on memory and regulatory T cells. General study results and limits: Many proliferating CD4+ or CD8+ clones remained unclassified. Roughly 75-96% of them could not be assigned either a naive or a memory phenotype. Alloreactive sequences traceable to unstimulated CD4+ memory cells were significantly reduced by siplizumab. There appeared to be greater diversity in naive T cells than in memory cells, and naive T cells seemed major contributors to the alloresponse.

With respect to this clone: Its specificity is unknown.

This table comes from immunoSEQ multiplex PCR, and its TCRdb copy is limited to in-frame clones, with some not included. The sample carries some 100,000 clones, about 93% recorded once. The trim removed 11 bases at V and 6 bases at J, leaving 12 bases unmatched. Looked up from germline, CDR1 is ENHRY and CDR2 is SYGVKD. The CDR3 has 13 residues. This chain connects TRBV10-3 to TRBJ2-7; 8 nucleotides align to TRBD1. The source of this sequence is a human donor in good health. Sequenced input: Tregs sorted from blood. This chain's CDR3 is CAAQGADMGEQYF. CDR3 DNA: TGTGCCGCCCAGGGGGCCGACATGGGCGAGCAGTACTTC.